This TCR beta chain emerged from a study of vaccination effects on CD4 cells after COVID-19 (dated by TCRdb to 2021 to 2024). Some background on the complete study: To identify antigen-specific CD4+ T cell clonotypes by their expansion, the ViraFEST assay first stimulated PBMC with viral peptide pools and then applied TCR sequencing. Across the study, the median time from the second dose to post-vaccine sampling was 72 days (range 14 to 241). Each well held 1.5 million to 2 million PBMC cultured in IMDM containing approximately 5% human AB serum, 9 to 10 IU/ml IL-2 and gentamicin, along with 8 to 10 ug/ml peptides. In both COVID-19 convalescent patients and infection-naive vaccine recipients, the study compared SARS-CoV-2 spike-specific CD4+ TCR repertoires from before mRNA vaccination with those from after it. A total of 9 to 11 COVID-19 convalescent patients and a few SARS-CoV-2-naive healthy vaccine recipients were included in the full study. Cultures from other donors in the study were sequenced using the Oncomine TCR Beta short-read assay on an Illumina iSeq 100. The study at large found these results: Only a small number of convalescent patients were included, and no early post-infection timepoints were available, which limited the study. In healthy vaccine recipients, vaccine-induced clones were almost all SARS-CoV-2 mono-reactive, with only 1 of 255 cross-reactive with common cold coronaviruses. Both infection-induced and vaccine-induced clones contracted markedly at late post-vaccination timepoints, which is consistent with waning T cell responses.

About this clone itself: Its antigen remains unidentified. Per-nucleotide qualities are absent, and no much larger clonotype sits a single base away.

Library preparation used the immunoSEQ multiplex PCR assay. DNA from the cultured, isolated CD4+ T cells was subjected to TCR beta CDR3 sequencing. As for the original processing: Non-productive TCR sequences were removed and reads were trimmed to the CDR3 region, keeping CDR3s of at least 7 amino acids. Antigen-specific clonotypes were identified using the MANAFEST web app by comparison of expansion in peptide wells against reference cultures. To count as positive, a clone had to show expansion at FDR<0.05 compared with the reference and with all other wells, an odds ratio above 5, and a frequency above 0.1% in two replicate wells. Clonotypes significantly expanded in SARS-CoV-2 spike wells and in at least one common cold coronavirus spike condition were defined as cross-reactive. Levenshtein distance calculated with the stringdist R package was used to assess CDR3 similarity, and unrooted trees were constructed with ape in R 3.6.1. Drawn from immuneACCESS, this table holds only the in-frame rearrangements with V and J called that TCRdb kept. Clones are partly lost; checked studies trace under half to an unresolved V gene and leave the rest unexplained. The DNA was the basis for D and trimming; V, J and clone size are from that table. For this sample the table gives 50,000 to 60,000 clones, of which approximately 72% were detected only once. The ten most abundant clones make up 4.3% of the sample.

After approximately eleven days of culture, CD4+ T cells were isolated with the EasySep CD4+ T cell isolation kit. Two doses of either the BNT162b2 or the mRNA-1273 mRNA SARS-CoV-2 vaccine were administered to participants. The absence of prior SARS-CoV-2 infection in healthy vaccine recipients was confirmed by negative nucleocapsid antibodies before and after vaccination. Half of the culture medium was replaced with fresh IL-2-containing medium on days 3 and 7. Unless otherwise noted, each peptide stimulation condition was cultured in triplicate wells. PBMC were separated from whole blood using Ficoll-Paque Plus gradient centrifugation and were then either cryopreserved at -140C or used fresh. Genomic DNA was extracted from cultured CD4+ T cells with the QIAamp micro DNA kit. V is clipped by 7 bases and J by 6 bases, and the sequence between their germline boundaries is 13 bases long. CDR1 and CDR2, per the germline V gene, are MNHEY and SVGAGI. The CDR3, cysteine through phenylalanine, is 13 amino acids long. CDR3 DNA is the only sequence kept; it has 39 bases, read in frame from the first base.

The TCR comes from a human donor who received a COVID-19 vaccine. Recombination connected TRBV6-5 to TRBJ1-5, and perhaps TRBD1 as D gene, on 5 matching bases. The input for sequencing was CD4+ T cells from PBMCs cultured without peptide, taken after COVID-19 vaccination. The DNA reads as follows: TGTGCCAGCACCCAAGTGAGGGGTCAGCCCCAGCATTTT. Its product reads: CASTQVRGQPQHF.